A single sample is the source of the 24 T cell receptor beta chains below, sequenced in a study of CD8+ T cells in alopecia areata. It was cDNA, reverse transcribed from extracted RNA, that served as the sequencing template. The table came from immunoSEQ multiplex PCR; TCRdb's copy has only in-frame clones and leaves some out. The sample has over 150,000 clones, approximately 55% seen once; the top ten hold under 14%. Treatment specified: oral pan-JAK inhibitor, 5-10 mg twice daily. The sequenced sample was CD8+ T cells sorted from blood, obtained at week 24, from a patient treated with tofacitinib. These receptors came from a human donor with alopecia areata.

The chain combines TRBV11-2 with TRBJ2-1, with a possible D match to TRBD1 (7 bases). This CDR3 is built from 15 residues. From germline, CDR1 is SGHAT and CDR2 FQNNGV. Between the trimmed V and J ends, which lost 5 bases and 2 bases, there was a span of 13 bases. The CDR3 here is CASSHGGTAYNEQFF. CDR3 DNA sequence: TGTGCCAGCAGCCATGGGGGGACAGCCTACAATGAGCAGTTCTTC.

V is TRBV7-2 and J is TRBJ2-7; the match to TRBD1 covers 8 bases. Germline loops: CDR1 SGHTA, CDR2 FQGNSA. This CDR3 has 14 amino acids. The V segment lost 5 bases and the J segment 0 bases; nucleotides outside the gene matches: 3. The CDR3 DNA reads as TGTGCCAGCAGCCTCGGGACAGGCTCCTACGAGCAGTACTTC. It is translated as CASSLGTGSYEQYF.

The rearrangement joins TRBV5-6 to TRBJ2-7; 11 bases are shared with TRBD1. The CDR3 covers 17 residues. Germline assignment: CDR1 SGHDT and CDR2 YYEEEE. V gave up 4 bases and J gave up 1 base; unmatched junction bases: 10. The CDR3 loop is CASSPGGTGGRSYEQYF. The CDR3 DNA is TGTGCCAGCAGCCCCGGCGGGACAGGGGGGAGGTCCTACGAGCAGTACTTC.

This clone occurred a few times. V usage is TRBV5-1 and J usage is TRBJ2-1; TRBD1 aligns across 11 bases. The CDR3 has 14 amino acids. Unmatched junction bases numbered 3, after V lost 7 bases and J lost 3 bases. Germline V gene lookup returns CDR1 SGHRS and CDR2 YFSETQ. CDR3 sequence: CASVGTGGYNEQFF. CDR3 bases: TGCGCCAGCGTGGGGACAGGGGGCTACAATGAGCAGTTCTTC.

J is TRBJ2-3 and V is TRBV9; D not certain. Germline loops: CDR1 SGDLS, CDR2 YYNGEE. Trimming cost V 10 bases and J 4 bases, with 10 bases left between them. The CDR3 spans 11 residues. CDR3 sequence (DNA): TGTGCCTCCAGTCCCTCAGATACGCAGTATTTT. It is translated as CASSPSDTQYF.

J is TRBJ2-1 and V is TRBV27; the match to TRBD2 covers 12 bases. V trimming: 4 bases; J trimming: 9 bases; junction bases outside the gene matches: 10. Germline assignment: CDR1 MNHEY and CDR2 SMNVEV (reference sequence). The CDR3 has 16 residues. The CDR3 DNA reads TGTGCCAGCAGTTCCCTAGCGGGGGGGCCATACGGTGAGCAGTTCTTC. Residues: CASSSLAGGPYGEQFF.

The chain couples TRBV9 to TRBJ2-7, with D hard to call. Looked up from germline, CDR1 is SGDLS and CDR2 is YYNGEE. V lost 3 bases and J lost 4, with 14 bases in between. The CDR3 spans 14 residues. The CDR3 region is CASSEDGTQYEQYF. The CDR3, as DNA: TGTGCCAGCAGCGAGGACGGCACCCAATACGAGCAGTACTTC.

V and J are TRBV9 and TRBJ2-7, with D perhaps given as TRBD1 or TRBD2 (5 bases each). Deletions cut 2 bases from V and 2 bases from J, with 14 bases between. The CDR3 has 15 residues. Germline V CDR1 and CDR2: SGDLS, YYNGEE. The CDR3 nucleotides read TGTGCCAGCAGCGTGGACTCCTCCAGGGCCTACGAGCAGTACTTC. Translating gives CASSVDSSRAYEQYF.

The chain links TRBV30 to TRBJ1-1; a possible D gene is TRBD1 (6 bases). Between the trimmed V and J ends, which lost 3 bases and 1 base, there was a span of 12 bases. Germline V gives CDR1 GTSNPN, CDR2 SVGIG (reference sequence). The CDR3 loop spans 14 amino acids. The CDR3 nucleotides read TGTGCCTGGAGCACCGGGACATCGAACACTGAAGCTTTCTTT. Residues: CAWSTGTSNTEAFF. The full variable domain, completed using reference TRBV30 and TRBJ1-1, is SQTIHQWPATLVQPVGSPLSLECTVEGTSNPNLYWYRQAAGRGLQLLFYSVGIGQISSEVPQNLSASRPQDRQFILSSKKLLLSDSGFYLCAWSTGTSNTEAFFGQGTRLTVV.

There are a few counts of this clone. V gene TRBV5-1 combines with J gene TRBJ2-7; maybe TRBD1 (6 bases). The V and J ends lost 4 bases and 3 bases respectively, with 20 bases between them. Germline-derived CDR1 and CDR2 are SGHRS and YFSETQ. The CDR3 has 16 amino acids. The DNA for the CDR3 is TGCGCCAGCAGCCACAGTCCCCCGGACAGCCACTACGAGCAGTACTTC. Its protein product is CASSHSPPDSHYEQYF.

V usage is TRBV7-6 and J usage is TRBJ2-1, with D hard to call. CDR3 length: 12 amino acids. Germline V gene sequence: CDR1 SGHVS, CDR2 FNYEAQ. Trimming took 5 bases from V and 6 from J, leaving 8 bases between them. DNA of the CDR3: TGTGCCAGCAGCCCGAGTGGCAATGAGCAGTTCTTC. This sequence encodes CASSPSGNEQFF.

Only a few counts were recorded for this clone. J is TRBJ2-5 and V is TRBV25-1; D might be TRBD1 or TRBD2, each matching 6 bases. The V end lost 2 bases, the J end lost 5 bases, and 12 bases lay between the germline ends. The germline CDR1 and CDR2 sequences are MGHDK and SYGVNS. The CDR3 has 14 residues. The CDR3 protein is CASSEVGGGETQYF. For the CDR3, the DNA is TGTGCCAGCAGTGAAGTAGGAGGGGGGGAGACCCAGTACTTC.

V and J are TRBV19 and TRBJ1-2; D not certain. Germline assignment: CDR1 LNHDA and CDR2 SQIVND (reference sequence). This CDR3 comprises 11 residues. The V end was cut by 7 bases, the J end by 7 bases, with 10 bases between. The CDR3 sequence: CASTSSLGYTF. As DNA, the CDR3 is TGTGCCAGTACGAGCAGCCTTGGCTACACCTTC.

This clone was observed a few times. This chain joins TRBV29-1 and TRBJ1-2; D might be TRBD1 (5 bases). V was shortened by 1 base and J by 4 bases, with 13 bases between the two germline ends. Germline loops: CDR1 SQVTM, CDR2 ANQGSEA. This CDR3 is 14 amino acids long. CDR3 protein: CSVEGGEGPYGYTF. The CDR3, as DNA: TGCAGCGTTGAAGGGGGCGAGGGGCCCTATGGCTACACCTTC.

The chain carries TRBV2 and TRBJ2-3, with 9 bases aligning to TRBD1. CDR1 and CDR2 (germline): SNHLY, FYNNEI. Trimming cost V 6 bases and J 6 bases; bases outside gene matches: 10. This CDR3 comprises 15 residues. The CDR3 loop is CASRMGTGRVDTQYF. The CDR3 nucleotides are TGTGCCAGCAGGATGGGGACAGGGAGGGTGGATACGCAGTATTTT. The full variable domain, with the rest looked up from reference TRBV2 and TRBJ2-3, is EPEVTQTPSHQVTQMGQEVILRCVPISNHLYFYWYRQILGQKVEFLVSFYNNEISEKSEIFDDQFSVERPDGSNFTLKIRSTKLEDSAMYFCASRMGTGRVDTQYFGPGTRLTVL.

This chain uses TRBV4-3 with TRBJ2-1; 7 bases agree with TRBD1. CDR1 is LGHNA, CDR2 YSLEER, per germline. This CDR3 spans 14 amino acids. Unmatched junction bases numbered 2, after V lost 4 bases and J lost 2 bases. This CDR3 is CASSPGTAYNEQFF. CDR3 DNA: TGCGCCAGCAGCCCCGGGACAGCCTACAATGAGCAGTTCTTC.

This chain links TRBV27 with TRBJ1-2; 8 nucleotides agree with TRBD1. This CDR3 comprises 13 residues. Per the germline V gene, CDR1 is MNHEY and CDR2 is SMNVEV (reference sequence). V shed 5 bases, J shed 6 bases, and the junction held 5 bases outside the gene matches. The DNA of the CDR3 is TGTGCCAGCAGTGCGACAGGGGTGAATGGCTACACCTTC. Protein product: CASSATGVNGYTF.

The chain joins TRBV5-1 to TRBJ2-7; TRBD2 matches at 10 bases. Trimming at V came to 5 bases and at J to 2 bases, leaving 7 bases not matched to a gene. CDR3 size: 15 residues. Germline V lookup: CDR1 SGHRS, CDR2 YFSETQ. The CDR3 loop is CASREGLAEAYEQYF. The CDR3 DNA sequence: TGCGCCAGCAGGGAAGGACTAGCGGAAGCCTACGAGCAGTACTTC.

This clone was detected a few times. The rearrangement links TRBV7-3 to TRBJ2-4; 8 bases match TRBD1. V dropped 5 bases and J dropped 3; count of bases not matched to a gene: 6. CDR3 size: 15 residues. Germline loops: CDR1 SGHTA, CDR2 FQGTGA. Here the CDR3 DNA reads TGTGCCAGCAGCGACACCGGGACAGGCAAAAACATTCAGTACTTC. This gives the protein CASSDTGTGKNIQYF.

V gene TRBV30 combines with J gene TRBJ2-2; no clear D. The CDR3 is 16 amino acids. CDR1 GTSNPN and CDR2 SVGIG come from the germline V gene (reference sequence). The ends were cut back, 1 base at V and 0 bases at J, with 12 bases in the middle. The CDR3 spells CAWSEIKQTNTGELFF. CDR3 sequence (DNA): TGTGCCTGGAGTGAGATTAAACAGACGAACACCGGGGAGCTGTTTTTT.

The CDR3 nucleotides read TGTGCCAGCACCGAGAGGAAGAGTTCCCTCTCCTACGAGCAGTACTTC. Amino acid sequence: CASTERKSSLSYEQYF. The chain recombines TRBV2 with TRBJ2-7; D remains unclear. Trimming took off 7 bases at V and 0 bases at J, with 19 bases between the two ends. Germline CDR1 SNHLY, CDR2 FYNNEI. The CDR3 sequence is 16 residues long. Full variable domain (outside the CDR3, taken from reference TRBV2 and TRBJ2-7): EPEVTQTPSHQVTQMGQEVILRCVPISNHLYFYWYRQILGQKVEFLVSFYNNEISEKSEIFDDQFSVERPDGSNFTLKIRSTKLEDSAMYFCASTERKSSLSYEQYFGPGTRLTVT.

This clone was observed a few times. The CDR3 DNA reads as TGTGCCAGCAGCCCCGGGACTCGAGACACCGGGGAGCTGTTTTTT. It encodes CASSPGTRDTGELFF. The chain couples TRBV6-5 to TRBJ2-2; a weak D match, TRBD2 (6 bases). The V end lost 6 bases, the J end lost 3 bases, and 14 bases lay between the germline ends. The CDR3 length is 15 residues. Germline assignment: CDR1 MNHEY and CDR2 SVGAGI.

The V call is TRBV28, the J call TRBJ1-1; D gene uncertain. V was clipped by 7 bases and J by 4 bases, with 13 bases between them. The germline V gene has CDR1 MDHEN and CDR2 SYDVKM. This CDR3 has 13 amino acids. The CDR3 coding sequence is TGTGCCAGCATTGGCCGGGGTGCCACTGAAGCTTTCTTT. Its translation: CASIGRGATEAFF.

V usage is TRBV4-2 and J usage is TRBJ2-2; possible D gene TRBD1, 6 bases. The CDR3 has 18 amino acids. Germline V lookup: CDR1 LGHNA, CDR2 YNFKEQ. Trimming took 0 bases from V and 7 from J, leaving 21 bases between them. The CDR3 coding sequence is TGTGCCAGCAGCCAAGAAGTTAGCTTGGGGGCGCTTAGCGGGGAGCTGTTTTTT. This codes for CASSQEVSLGALSGELFF.